This T cell receptor (beta chain) is from a study of OX40 agonist ivuxolimab in advanced cancers. Across the whole study: Each patient was given ivuxolimab into a vein every 2 weeks, at 0.01 to 10 mg/kg. A male proportion of about 84% was recorded, with mean age roughly 60 years and range 23 to 79.

Any history of autoimmune disease or systemic immunosuppression disqualified patients. Losses at the gene ends were 3 bases for V and 5 bases for J; bases not matched to a gene: 3. This CDR3 has 14 amino acids. Germline V gene sequence: CDR1 MNHEY, CDR2 SMNVEV (reference sequence). Assay used: immunoSEQ multiplex PCR; TCRdb lists only in-frame clones, some missing. The table has roughly 53,000 clones, roughly 90% seen once; the top ten hold roughly 1.5%. The specimen was CD4+ or CD8+ T cells sorted from blood, collected in a trial of the OX40 agonist ivuxolimab. The clonotype was recovered from an adult with an advanced solid tumor such as melanoma, head and neck, liver or kidney cancer. The V gene is TRBV27, the J gene TRBJ1-5; 8 bases fit TRBD1. DNA of the CDR3: TGTGCCAGCAGTTTGACAGGGGTCGATCAGCCCCAGCATTTT. Translated: CASSLTGVDQPQHF.